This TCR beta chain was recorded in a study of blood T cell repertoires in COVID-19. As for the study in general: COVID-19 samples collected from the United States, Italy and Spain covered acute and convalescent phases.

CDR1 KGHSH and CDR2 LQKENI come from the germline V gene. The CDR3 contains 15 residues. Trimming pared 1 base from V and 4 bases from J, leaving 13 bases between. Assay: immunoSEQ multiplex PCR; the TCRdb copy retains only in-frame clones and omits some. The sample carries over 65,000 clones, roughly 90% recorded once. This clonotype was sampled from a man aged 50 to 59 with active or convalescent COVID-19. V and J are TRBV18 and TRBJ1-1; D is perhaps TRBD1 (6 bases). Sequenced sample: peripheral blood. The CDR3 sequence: CASSPRETGSTEAFF. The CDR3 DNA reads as TGTGCCAGCTCACCACGGGAGACAGGCAGCACTGAAGCTTTCTTT.